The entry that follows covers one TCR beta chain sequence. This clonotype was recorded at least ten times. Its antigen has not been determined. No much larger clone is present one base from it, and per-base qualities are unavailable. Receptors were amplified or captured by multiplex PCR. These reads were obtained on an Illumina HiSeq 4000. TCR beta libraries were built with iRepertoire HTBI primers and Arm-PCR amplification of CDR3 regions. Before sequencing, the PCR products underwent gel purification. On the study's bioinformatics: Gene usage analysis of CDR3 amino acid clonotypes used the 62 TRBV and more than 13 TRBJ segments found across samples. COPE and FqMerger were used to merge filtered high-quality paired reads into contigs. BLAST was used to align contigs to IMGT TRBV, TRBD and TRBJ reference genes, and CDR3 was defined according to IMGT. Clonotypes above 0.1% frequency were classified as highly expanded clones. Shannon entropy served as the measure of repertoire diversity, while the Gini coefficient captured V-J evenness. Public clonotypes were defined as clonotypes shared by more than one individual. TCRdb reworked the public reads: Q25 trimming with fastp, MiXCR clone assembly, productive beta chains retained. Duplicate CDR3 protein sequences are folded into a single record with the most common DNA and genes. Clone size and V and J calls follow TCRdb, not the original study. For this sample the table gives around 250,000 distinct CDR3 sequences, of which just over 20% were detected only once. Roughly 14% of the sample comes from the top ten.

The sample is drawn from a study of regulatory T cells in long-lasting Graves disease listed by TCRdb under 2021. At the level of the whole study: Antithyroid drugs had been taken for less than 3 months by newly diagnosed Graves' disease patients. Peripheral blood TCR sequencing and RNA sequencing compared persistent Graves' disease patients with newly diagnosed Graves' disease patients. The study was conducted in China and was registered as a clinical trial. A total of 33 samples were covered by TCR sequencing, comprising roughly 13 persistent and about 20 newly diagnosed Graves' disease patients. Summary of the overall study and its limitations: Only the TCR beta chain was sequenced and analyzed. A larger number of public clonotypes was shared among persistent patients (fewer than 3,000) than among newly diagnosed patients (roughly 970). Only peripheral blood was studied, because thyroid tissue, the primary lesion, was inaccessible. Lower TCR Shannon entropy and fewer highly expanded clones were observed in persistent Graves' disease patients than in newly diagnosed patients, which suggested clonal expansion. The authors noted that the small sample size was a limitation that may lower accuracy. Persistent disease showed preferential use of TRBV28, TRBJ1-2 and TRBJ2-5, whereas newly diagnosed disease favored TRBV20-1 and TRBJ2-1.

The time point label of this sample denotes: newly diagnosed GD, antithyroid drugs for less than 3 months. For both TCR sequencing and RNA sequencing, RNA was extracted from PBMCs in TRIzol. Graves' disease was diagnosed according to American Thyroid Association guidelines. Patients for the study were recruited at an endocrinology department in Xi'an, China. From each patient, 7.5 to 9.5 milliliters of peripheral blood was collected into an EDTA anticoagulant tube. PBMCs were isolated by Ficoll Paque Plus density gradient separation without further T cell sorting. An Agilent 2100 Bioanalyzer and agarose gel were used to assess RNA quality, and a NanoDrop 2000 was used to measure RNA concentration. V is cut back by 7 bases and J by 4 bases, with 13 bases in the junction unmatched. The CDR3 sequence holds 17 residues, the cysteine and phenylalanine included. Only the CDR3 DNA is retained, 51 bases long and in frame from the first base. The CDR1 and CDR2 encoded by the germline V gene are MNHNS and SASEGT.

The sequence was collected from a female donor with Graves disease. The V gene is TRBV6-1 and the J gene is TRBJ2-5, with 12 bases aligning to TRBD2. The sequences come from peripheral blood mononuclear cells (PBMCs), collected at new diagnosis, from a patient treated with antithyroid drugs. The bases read TGTGCCAGCAACTACTGGACTAGCGGGATACGGACAGAGACCCAGTACTTC. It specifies CASNYWTSGIRTETQYF.